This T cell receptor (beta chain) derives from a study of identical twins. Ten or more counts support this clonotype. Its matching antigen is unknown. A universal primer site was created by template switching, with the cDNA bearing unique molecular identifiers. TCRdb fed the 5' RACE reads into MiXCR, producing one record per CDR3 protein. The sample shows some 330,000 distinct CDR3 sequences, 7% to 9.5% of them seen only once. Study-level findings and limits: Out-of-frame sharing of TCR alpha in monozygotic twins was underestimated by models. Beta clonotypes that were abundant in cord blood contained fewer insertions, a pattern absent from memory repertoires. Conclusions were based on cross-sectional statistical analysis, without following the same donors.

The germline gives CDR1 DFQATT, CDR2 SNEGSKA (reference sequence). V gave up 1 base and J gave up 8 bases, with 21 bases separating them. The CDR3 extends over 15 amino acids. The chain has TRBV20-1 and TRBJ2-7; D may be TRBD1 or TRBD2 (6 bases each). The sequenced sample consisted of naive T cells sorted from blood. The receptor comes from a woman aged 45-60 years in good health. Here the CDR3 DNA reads TGCAGTGCTAGAGCCTGGGGGGTACAGGGTTGGCAGCAGTACTTC. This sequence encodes CSARAWGVQGWQQYF.